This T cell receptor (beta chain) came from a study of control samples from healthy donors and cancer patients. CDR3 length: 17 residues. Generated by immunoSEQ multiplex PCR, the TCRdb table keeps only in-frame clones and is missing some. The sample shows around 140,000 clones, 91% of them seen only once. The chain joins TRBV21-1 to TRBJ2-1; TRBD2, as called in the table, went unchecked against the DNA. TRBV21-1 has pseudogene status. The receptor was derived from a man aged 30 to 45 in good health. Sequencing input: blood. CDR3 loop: CASSKYTSGGTYNEQFF. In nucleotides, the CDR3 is TGTGCCAGCAGCAAATATACTAGCGGGGGAACCTACAATGAGCAGTTCTTC.